This is a list of T cell receptor beta chains from one sample in a study of cytotoxic CD8 clonotypes in ibrutinib-treated CLL. Repertoires were generated with immunoSEQ multiplex PCR, while TCRdb's copy carries only in-frame clones and drops some. The sample lists roughly 40,000 clones, nearly 70% occurring once. The sample in question was PBMCs, obtained after 12 months of ibrutinib treatment. The receptors shown here come from a human donor with chronic lymphocytic leukemia. CDR3s include the opening cysteine and the closing phenylalanine or tryptophan. D genes are given only for firm matches. Clone size is not always given. Where it is, it says once, few, many or a class for expanded clones.

>15|TRBJ2-3|-|TRBV15|-
TGTGCCACTAAGGGTGACAGACAAAACGGGGATACGCAGTATTTT
CATKGDRQNGDTQYF
>12|TRBJ1-2|-|TRBV7-2|-
TGTGCCAGCAGGGGCGGAACTTATGGCTACACCTTC
CASRGGTYGYTF
>14|TRBJ2-3|-|TRBV11-3|few
TGTGCCAGCAGCTCCCGGGGCAGCACAGATACGCAGTATTTT
CASSSRGSTDTQYF
>16|TRBJ2-3|TRBD1|TRBV19|-
TGTGCCAGTAGTCTGACTCCGGGACAGGGGTCAGATACGCAGTATTTT
CASSLTPGQGSDTQYF
>14|TRBJ1-2|-|TRBV6-1|few
TGTGCCAGCAGTGAAGCGCGGACATCTGGCGGCTACACCTTC
CASSEARTSGGYTF
>17|TRBJ1-1|TRBD1|TRBV9|-
TGTGCCAGCAGCGTAGACCCTTCGACAGGGGTGAACACTGAAGCTTTCTTT
CASSVDPSTGVNTEAFF
>13|TRBJ1-1|-|TRBV6-5|-
TGTGCCAGCAGTTACTCCAGGAACACTGAAGCTTTCTTT
CASSYSRNTEAFF
>13|TRBJ2-2|-|TRBV9|few
TGTGCCAGCAGCCTAAGGTCTTTCGGGGAGCTGTTTTTT
CASSLRSFGELFF
>14|TRBJ2-7|-|TRBV5-1|few
TGCGCCAGCAGCTTTATAGGTAGCGGTTACGAGCAGTACTTC
CASSFIGSGYEQYF
>17|TRBJ2-1|-|TRBV21-1|-
TGTGCCAGCAGCAAGCCCCGGGACAGTGCTTCCTACAATGAGCAGTTCTTC
CASSKPRDSASYNEQFF
>13|TRBJ2-1|-|TRBV29-1|-
TGCAGCGTTGAAGTCGCGACAAACAATGAGCAGTTCTTC
CSVEVATNNEQFF
>12|TRBJ2-1|-|TRBV4-3|-
TGCGCCAGCAGCCAAGAAAGCAATGAGCAGTTCTTC
CASSQESNEQFF
>16|TRBJ2-3|-|TRBV9|-
TGTGCCAGCACCCTAGGCGTCTCGGATTACACAGATACGCAGTATTTT
CASTLGVSDYTDTQYF
>14|TRBJ1-4|-|TRBV7-8|-
TGTGCCAGCAGCTTAGGCCAGGAGTATGAAAAACTGTTTTTT
CASSLGQEYEKLFF
>12|TRBJ1-1|TRBD1|TRBV10-3|few
TGTGCCATTAGACAGGGAGGCACTGAAGCTTTCTTT
CAIRQGGTEAFF
>13|TRBJ2-3|-|TRBV19|few
TGTGCCAGCACGGACTATAGCACAGATACGCAGTATTTT
CASTDYSTDTQYF
>17|TRBJ2-1|TRBD2|TRBV9|-
TGTGCCAGCAGCGACCGGGCTAGCGGGCCACCAGGGGATGAGCAGTTCTTC
CASSDRASGPPGDEQFF
>13|TRBJ2-7|-|TRBV5-1|-
TGCGCCAACCCGGGGGCGGAGGGTTACGAGCAGTACTTC
CANPGAEGYEQYF
>12|TRBJ2-5|-|TRBV9|-
TGTGCCAGCAGCGAGGGGGGGGAGACCCAGTACTTC
CASSEGGETQYF
>15|TRBJ2-7|-|TRBV7-2|-
TGTGCCAGCAGCCGAAACAGGGCGCCCCTCTACGAGCAGTACTTC
CASSRNRAPLYEQYF
>17|TRBJ2-3|-|TRBV21-1|-
TGTGCCAGCAGCACTAAGACTAGCGGGAGGGCCACAGATACGCAGTATTTT
CASSTKTSGRATDTQYF
>15|TRBJ1-4|-|TRBV7-9|-
TGTGCCAGCAGCCCGATGCGGCAGCCTAATGAAAAACTGTTTTTT
CASSPMRQPNEKLFF
>21|TRBJ2-1|-|TRBV12-1|-
TGTGCCAGCAGCCCCAATCTAAAGACTAGCGGGAGGGTGAGCTCCTACAATGAGCAGTTCTTC
CASSPNLKTSGRVSSYNEQFF
>14|TRBJ2-2|-|TRBV7-3|-
TGTGCCAGCAGCCAGGACTACAACACCGGGGAGCTGTTTTTT
CASSQDYNTGELFF